Presented here are 21 T cell receptor beta chains from one specimen sequenced in a study of cytotoxic CD8 clonotypes in ibrutinib-treated CLL. Using immunoSEQ multiplex PCR, the repertoire was profiled, and TCRdb retains in-frame clones only, with some absent. The sample yields fewer than 400,000 clones, approximately 67% seen once. Material: PBMCs, obtained after 36 months of ibrutinib treatment. The origin of the receptors is a human donor with chronic lymphocytic leukemia.

V gene TRBV2 combines with J gene TRBJ1-2, with D unresolved. CDR1 is SNHLY and CDR2 is FYNNEI in the germline V gene. V lost 7 bases and J 4 bases, leaving 16 bases between the germline ends. The CDR3 consists of 14 residues. The CDR3 DNA sequence: TGTGCCAGCAATAAAGCCGGGATCAGCTATGGCTACACCTTC. Protein: CASNKAGISYGYTF.

The V and J genes are TRBV10-1 and TRBJ2-7; 9 nucleotides agree with TRBD1. CDR1 is WNHNN, CDR2 SYGVQD, per germline (reference sequence). The CDR3 is made up of 15 amino acids. Trimming took 4 bases from V and 3 from J; bases not matched to a gene: 7. The DNA for the CDR3 is TGCGCCAGCAGTGTAACAGGGGGCGCAGGCTACGAGCAGTACTTC. Protein product: CASSVTGGAGYEQYF.

Only a few counts were recorded for this clone. This sequence joins TRBV14 and TRBJ2-5; 10 positions match TRBD2. J lost 2 bases, V lost 5 bases, and 5 bases had no gene match. The germline CDR1 and CDR2 sequences are SGHDN and FVKESK. This CDR3 has 15 residues. The CDR3 DNA is TGTGCCAGCAGCGTGCGGACTAGCGGACAAGAGACCCAGTACTTC. It specifies CASSVRTSGQETQYF.

This chain links TRBV15 with TRBJ2-1, with 9 bases matching TRBD2. The CDR3 is 21 residues long. Unmatched junction bases numbered 20, after V lost 4 bases and J lost 1 base. Germline CDR1 is LNHNV and CDR2 is YYDKDF (reference sequence). The CDR3 loop reads CATSTPESGLAGWVSYNEQFF. The CDR3 DNA sequence: TGTGCCACCAGCACTCCGGAGAGCGGGCTAGCGGGATGGGTATCCTACAATGAGCAGTTCTTC.

The genes are TRBV11-2 and TRBJ1-3; no firm D call. CDR1 is SGHAT and CDR2 is FQNNGV in the germline V gene. Deletions cut 8 bases from V and 4 bases from J, with 12 bases between. The CDR3 loop spans 13 amino acids. The CDR3, as DNA: TGTGCCAGCTGGGATTTCAAGGGAAACACCATATATTTT. This codes for CASWDFKGNTIYF. Combining the CDR3 with reference TRBV11-2 and TRBJ1-3 gives the whole variable domain EAGVAQSPRYKIIEKRQSVAFWCNPISGHATLYWYQQILGQGPKLLIQFQNNGVVDDSQLPKDRFSAERLKGVDSTLKIQPAKLEDSAVYLCASWDFKGNTIYFGEGSWLTVV.

In its sample, this clone was seen once. The chain uses TRBV7-6 and TRBJ2-1, with TRBD2 matching over 14 bases. The germline gives CDR1 SGHVS, CDR2 FNYEAQ. The ends lost 5 bases at V and 8 bases at J; junction bases unmatched: 5. The CDR3 extends over 15 amino acids. The CDR3 region is CASSGGLAGDYEQFF. CDR3 nucleotide sequence: TGTGCCAGCAGCGGGGGACTAGCGGGAGACTATGAGCAGTTCTTC.

The gene calls are TRBV10-3 and TRBJ2-7, with TRBD1 matching 8 bases. The CDR3 length is 15 residues. V dropped 4 bases and J dropped 0; count of bases not matched to a gene: 5. Germline V gives CDR1 ENHRY, CDR2 SYGVKD. The CDR3 DNA is TGTGCCATCAGTGGGGCCAGGGGGCGCTCCTACGAGCAGTACTTC. Its protein product is CAISGARGRSYEQYF.

The chain recombines TRBV5-8 with TRBJ1-5, with D unclear. CDR3 length equals 11 residues. CDR1 and CDR2 from the germline V gene are SGHTS and YDEGEE. V was clipped by 0 bases and J by 7 bases, with 2 bases between them. The CDR3 DNA is TGTGCCAGCAGCTTGGGACAGCCCCAGCATTTT. Protein: CASSLGQPQHF.

As to this clone: The sample carries other DNA sequences with the same CDR3. The chain uses TRBV27 and TRBJ2-2; no clear D gene. V shed 0 bases and J shed 5 bases, with 4 bases lying between them. Germline values: CDR1 MNHEY, CDR2 SMNVEV (reference sequence). This CDR3 has 13 residues. CDR3 sequence (DNA): TGTGCCAGCAGTTTATCTCGTACCGGGGAGCTGTTTTTT. It is translated as CASSLSRTGELFF.

The V call is TRBV18, the J call TRBJ1-5; possible D gene TRBD1, 5 bases. The CDR3 runs to 12 residues. Germline V gives CDR1 KGHSH, CDR2 LQKENI. The V end lost 6 bases, the J end lost 4 bases, and 7 bases lay between the germline ends. The CDR3, as DNA: TGTGCCAGCTCTGGGGGGAATCAGCCCCAGCATTTT. This encodes CASSGGNQPQHF.

The rearrangement links TRBV18 to TRBJ2-7; the D call may be TRBD1 or TRBD2 (5 bases each). CDR3 size: 14 residues. Trimming shortened V by 3 bases and J by 4 bases, and 13 bases separated the two germline ends. CDR1 KGHSH and CDR2 LQKENI come from the germline V gene. As DNA, the CDR3 is TGTGCCAGCTCACCGAGGGACGGATCGTACGAGCAGTACTTC. This sequence encodes CASSPRDGSYEQYF.

The V and J genes are TRBV6-6 and TRBJ2-6; possibly TRBD1 for D (6 bases). The CDR3 runs to 16 residues. From germline, CDR1 is MNHNY and CDR2 SVGAGI (reference sequence). The V gene lost 2 bases and the J gene lost 0 bases, with 8 bases spanning the gap. The CDR3 here is CASSYGQSSGANVLTF. For the CDR3, the DNA is TGTGCCAGCAGTTACGGACAGAGCTCTGGGGCCAACGTCCTGACTTTC.

The chain combines TRBV6-1 with TRBJ2-5; 10 bases line up with TRBD1. Germline loops: CDR1 MNHNS, CDR2 SASEGT. CDR3 length equals 17 residues. The junction had 15 bases not matched to a gene; V was cut back by 4 bases and J by 7 bases. Here the CDR3 reads CASSAGQGDIFGGTQYF. DNA of the CDR3: TGTGCCAGCAGTGCCGGACAGGGGGATATCTTTGGGGGGACCCAGTACTTC.

In its sample, this clone was seen once. The chain links TRBV27 to TRBJ2-3; D unclear. The germline CDR1 and CDR2 sequences are MNHEY and SMNVEV (reference sequence). Trimming stripped 6 bases from V and 0 bases from J, with 16 bases between. This CDR3 spans 16 amino acids. CDR3 bases: TGTGCCAGCAGCCGATCTACCTACTCTAGCACAGATACGCAGTATTTT. It yields the protein CASSRSTYSSTDTQYF.

V is TRBV9 and J is TRBJ2-1; 9 positions match TRBD2. The V and J ends lost 0 bases and 6 bases, in that order; junction bases with no gene match: 7. This CDR3 is built from 16 residues. Germline CDR1 reads SGDLS; CDR2 reads YYNGEE. The DNA of the CDR3 is TGTGCCAGCAGCGTAGAGGGACTAGCCGGCCTCAATGAGCAGTTCTTC. Its protein is CASSVEGLAGLNEQFF.

The rearrangement links TRBV29-1 to TRBJ1-1, with D maybe TRBD1 (6 bases). V was cut by 1 base and J by 6 bases, with 12 bases left in between. The CDR3 extends over 13 amino acids. CDR1 and CDR2 from the germline V gene are SQVTM and ANQGSEA. CDR3 coding DNA: TGCAGCGTTGAAGGGCAGGGGTGGTCTGAAGCTTTCTTT. This sequence encodes CSVEGQGWSEAFF.

This clone was seen a single time. CDR3 sequence (DNA): TGTGCCACCAGCAGACCCGGACAGTTGCTTATGGACACTGAAGCTTTCTTT. It yields the protein CATSRPGQLLMDTEAFF. The chain recombines TRBV15 with TRBJ1-1, with D possibly matching TRBD1 (6 bases). V gave up 2 bases and J gave up 3 bases, with 19 bases separating them. Per the germline V gene, CDR1 is LNHNV and CDR2 is YYDKDF (reference sequence). There are 17 residues in the CDR3.

The chain links TRBV16 to TRBJ1-1; D unclear. Trimming pared 0 bases from V and 1 base from J, leaving 9 bases between. The CDR3 is 15 amino acids. The germline V gene encodes CDR1 KGHSY and CDR2 FQNENV. The CDR3 loop is CASSQSPPGNTEAFF. CDR3 nucleotides: TGTGCCAGCAGCCAATCCCCTCCTGGGAACACTGAAGCTTTCTTT.

The chain joins TRBV7-2 to TRBJ2-1; TRBD2 might be the D (6 bases). The length of the CDR3 is 15 residues. V lost 3 bases and J lost 6, with 15 bases in between. Germline loops: CDR1 SGHTA, CDR2 FQGNSA. Here the CDR3 DNA reads TGTGCCAGCAGCTTGGAGGGACTCGTACCCAATGAGCAGTTCTTC. It translates to CASSLEGLVPNEQFF.

The chain combines TRBV11-2 with TRBJ1-5; TRBD1 agrees at 9 bases. The CDR3 has 13 residues. Germline V lookup: CDR1 SGHAT, CDR2 FQNNGV. V shed 1 base, J shed 9 bases, and the junction held 1 base outside the gene matches. CDR3 DNA: TGTGCCAGCAGCTTAGGACAGGGGGGGCCCCAGCATTTT. It yields the protein CASSLGQGGPQHF.

Worth noting for this clone: One end of the junction does not line up with germline, which may come from a read error. The rearrangement uses TRBV6-1 and TRBJ1-6, with TRBD1 identical over 10 bases. This CDR3 spans 16 amino acids. Germline V gene data show CDR1 as MNHNS and CDR2 as SASEGT. The CDR3 is CVSSALTGGLIIALHF. As DNA, the CDR3 is TGTGTCAGCAGTGCCTTGACAGGGGGCTTAATAATTGCTCTCCACTTT.